The 17 T cell receptor beta chains given below trace back to one sample, sequenced in a study of T cells in Graves' hyperthyroidism and ophthalmopathy. From RNA transcripts, TCR beta CDR3 regions were amplified. During a first-round RT-PCR of the TCR CDR3, the HTBI primer set was used. One entry per CDR3 protein, called by TCRdb with MiXCR from the multiplex PCR reads. The table records around 250,000 distinct CDR3 sequences, roughly 15% of them present only once. Sequencing was done on a sample of blood. These receptors all stem from a woman aged 40 to 50 with Graves' hyperthyroidism that later progressed to Graves' ophthalmopathy.

This clonotype has ten or more counts. V usage is TRBV29-1 and J usage is TRBJ1-1; the match to TRBD1 covers 7 bases. In germline, CDR1 is SQVTM, CDR2 ANQGSEA. The V and J ends lost 3 bases and 1 base, in that order; junction bases with no gene match: 8. The CDR3 has 15 residues. CDR3 DNA sequence: TGCAGCGTTGAGGCCGTGACAGGGCAGAACACTGAAGCTTTCTTT. Amino acid sequence: CSVEAVTGQNTEAFF.

This clonotype was seen many times. This chain joins TRBV15 and TRBJ2-1; tentatively, D is TRBD1 (6 bases). The CDR3 runs 14 residues. V was pared by 5 bases and J by 5 bases, with 13 bases between. CDR1 and CDR2 (germline): LNHNV, YYDKDF (reference sequence). CDR3: CATSYQGYNNEQFF. For the CDR3, the DNA is TGTGCCACCAGCTATCAGGGGTACAACAATGAGCAGTTCTTC.

This clonotype was counted many times. V and J are TRBV4-1 and TRBJ1-6; D might be TRBD1 (6 bases). This CDR3 spans 18 amino acids. Trimming pared 2 bases from V and 0 bases from J, leaving 14 bases between. Germline V CDR1 and CDR2: MGHRA, YSYEKL. CDR3: CASSQFWGPSSYNSPLHF. The CDR3 nucleotides are TGCGCCAGCAGCCAATTTTGGGGGCCGAGCTCCTATAATTCACCCCTCCACTTT.

A few counts support this clonotype. J is TRBJ2-1 and V is TRBV29-1; the D gene could be TRBD1 or TRBD2 (7 bases each). The CDR3 is made up of 14 amino acids. Germline CDR1 SQVTM, CDR2 ANQGSEA. Between the trimmed V and J ends, which lost 7 bases and 5 bases, there was a span of 18 bases. The CDR3 loop is CSARLAGGNNEQFF. CDR3 in DNA: TGCAGCGCCCGACTAGCAGGGGGGAACAATGAGCAGTTCTTC.

At least ten counts were recorded for this clonotype. The gene calls are TRBV29-1 and TRBJ2-2, with TRBD1 identical over 8 bases. The trim removed 2 bases at V and 6 bases at J, leaving 2 bases unmatched. The CDR3 extends over 13 amino acids. Germline CDR1 reads SQVTM; CDR2 reads ANQGSEA. Here the CDR3 DNA reads TGCAGCGTTGAAAGGGACAGGCCCGGGGAGCTGTTTTTT. Translated, it gives CSVERDRPGELFF.

On this clonotype itself: A much larger clone differs by one base, so this may be a read error. The V gene is TRBV25-1, the J gene TRBJ1-1; 10 bases are a match to TRBD1. The germline CDR1 and CDR2 sequences are MGHDK and SYGVNS. The CDR3 runs to 15 residues. The CDR3 here is CASSEAGTGETGAFF. CDR3 nucleotide sequence: TGTGCCAGCAGTGAAGCCGGGACAGGGGAAACTGGAGCTTTCTTT.

This clonotype was detected a few times. The V call is TRBV4-1, the J call TRBJ2-1, with TRBD2 matching 8 bases. This CDR3 is 16 amino acids long. V was clipped by 0 bases and J by 4 bases; unmatched bases: 5. Germline CDR1 and CDR2: MGHRA and YSYEKL. The CDR3, as DNA: TGCGCCAGCAGCCAAGAGGTCCAGCGGGGGTACAATGAGCAGTTCTTC. Protein: CASSQEVQRGYNEQFF.

This clonotype was counted ten times or more. This may be a read error: a much more frequent sequence differs by one nucleotide. V gene TRBV19 combines with J gene TRBJ2-3; D uncertain. V lost 1 base to trimming and J lost 2 bases, with 4 bases between them. CDR3 length equals 13 residues. Germline V gene data show CDR1 as LNHDA and CDR2 as SQIVND (reference sequence). The CDR3 DNA is TGTGCCAGTAGTATAGTCAACACAGATACGCAGTATTTT. It is translated as CASSIVNTDTQYF.

This clonotype showed up many times. The rearrangement joins TRBV11-2 to TRBJ2-1; 13 positions match TRBD2. CDR3 length equals 17 residues. From germline, CDR1 is SGHAT and CDR2 FQNNGV. The V segment lost 2 bases and the J segment 6 bases; nucleotides outside the gene matches: 7. Written as DNA, the CDR3 is TGTGCCAGCAGCTTACCGGGACTAGCGGGACTCTTCAATGAGCAGTTCTTC. Translating it yields CASSLPGLAGLFNEQFF.

In this sample, this clonotype turned up many times. In DNA form, the CDR3 reads TGCAGCGTTGAACTCATAGAGGGGACCGGGGAGCTGTTTTTT. It specifies CSVELIEGTGELFF. The chain joins TRBV29-1 to TRBJ2-2; D could derive from TRBD1 or TRBD2 (5 bases each). V shed 2 bases and J shed 5 bases, with 12 bases lying between them. This CDR3 comprises 14 residues. The germline V gene encodes CDR1 SQVTM and CDR2 ANQGSEA.

Regarding this clonotype: With a much larger clone just one base away, this may be a read error. The gene calls are TRBV27 and TRBJ2-2, with 11 positions matching TRBD1. Per germline, CDR1 MNHEY and CDR2 SMNVEV (reference sequence). This CDR3 is 16 amino acids long. The CDR3 is CASSLWGTGGTGEPFF. Written as DNA, the CDR3 is TGTGCCAGCAGTTTATGGGGGACAGGGGGGACCGGGGAGCCGTTTTTT.

In its sample, this clonotype was seen many times. The chain joins TRBV9 to TRBJ1-1, with 9 bases identical to TRBD1. The V gene end was trimmed by 2 bases and the J gene end by 5 bases; junction bases not matched to a gene: 7. CDR3 length: 15 amino acids. Germline lookup yields CDR1 SGDLS and CDR2 YYNGEE. The CDR3 loop is CASSVNRDRETEAFF. The DNA of the CDR3 is TGTGCCAGCAGCGTCAACCGGGACAGGGAGACTGAAGCTTTCTTT.

This clonotype came up many times. This chain links TRBV5-6 with TRBJ1-1, with no clear D. Per germline, CDR1 SGHDT and CDR2 YYEEEE. The V end was cut by 3 bases, the J end by 0 bases, with 12 bases between. CDR3 length equals 15 residues. This chain's CDR3 is CASSSDTIMNTEAFF. The CDR3, as DNA: TGTGCCAGCAGCTCGGATACCATCATGAACACTGAAGCTTTCTTT.

This clonotype was picked up many times. The chain couples TRBV19 to TRBJ2-5; 8 nucleotides agree with TRBD1. The trim removed 9 bases at V and 2 bases at J, leaving 8 bases unmatched. CDR1 is LNHDA, CDR2 SQIVND, per germline (reference sequence). The CDR3 is 14 residues long. The CDR3 sequence is CASSIGQGQETQYF. As DNA, the CDR3 is TGTGCCAGCAGCATTGGACAGGGACAAGAGACCCAGTACTTC.

Ten or more counts support this clonotype. The chain carries TRBV5-6 and TRBJ2-1; D is unclear. Germline CDR1 reads SGHDT; CDR2 reads YYEEEE. The CDR3 totals 12 residues. Trimming removed 4 bases at V and 10 bases at J, with 12 bases between. CDR3 amino acids: CASSPSTQEQFF. CDR3 coding DNA: TGTGCCAGCAGCCCTTCTACGCAAGAGCAGTTCTTC.

Many counts were recorded for this clonotype. This sequence joins TRBV2 and TRBJ1-3; 9 bases agree with TRBD1. The germline V gene has CDR1 SNHLY and CDR2 FYNNEI. This CDR3 has 13 amino acids. The V and J ends lost 7 bases and 7 bases, in that order; junction bases with no gene match: 5. CDR3 nucleotides: TGTGCCAGCAACTTAGACAGGGGGAACACCATATATTTT. This gives the protein CASNLDRGNTIYF.

This clonotype showed up many times. The chain is built from TRBV10-3 and TRBJ1-1, with a tentative D call TRBD1 (6 bases). Trimming removed 8 bases at V and 2 bases at J, with 12 bases between. CDR1 is ENHRY, CDR2 SYGVKD, per germline. The CDR3 has 13 residues. DNA of the CDR3: TGTGCCATCCCGGAAGGGGGAAACACTGAAGCTTTCTTT. Translating gives CAIPEGGNTEAFF.